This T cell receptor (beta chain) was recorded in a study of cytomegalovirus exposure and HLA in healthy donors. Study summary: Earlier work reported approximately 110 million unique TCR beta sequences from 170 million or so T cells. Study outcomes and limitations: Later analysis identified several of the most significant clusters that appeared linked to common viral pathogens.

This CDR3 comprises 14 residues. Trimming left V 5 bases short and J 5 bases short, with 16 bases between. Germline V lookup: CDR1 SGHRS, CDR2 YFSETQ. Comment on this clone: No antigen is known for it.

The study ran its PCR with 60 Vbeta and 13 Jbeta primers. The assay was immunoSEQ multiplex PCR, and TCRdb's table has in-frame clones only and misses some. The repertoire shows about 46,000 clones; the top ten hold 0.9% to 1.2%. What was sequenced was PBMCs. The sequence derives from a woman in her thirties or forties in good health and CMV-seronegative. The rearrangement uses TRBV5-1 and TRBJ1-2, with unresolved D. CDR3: CASSPEPQAYGYTF. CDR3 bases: TGCGCCAGCAGTCCTGAACCTCAGGCATATGGCTACACCTTC.